This note documents a single TCR beta chain sequence. Its specific antigen is unknown. The sample holds no much larger clone one base away, and base qualities are not on file. Taken from the germline V gene, the CDR1 and CDR2 loops are SNHLY and FYNNEI. From its cysteine to its phenylalanine, the CDR3 spans 14 amino acids. CDR3 DNA is the only sequence kept; it has 42 bases, read in frame from the first base. Clipping removes 4 bases from V and 6 bases from J, with 9 as the unmatched junction base count. The record originates from a study of cytomegalovirus exposure and HLA in healthy donors (dated by TCRdb to the late 2010s). In the study overall: According to an earlier analysis of several hundred of the donors, about 179 million T cells yielded over 90 million unique TCR beta sequences and 276 Gb of sequence data. In an earlier analysis of 500 to 650 of the donors, high-throughput TCR beta sequencing was used to judge whether each TCR beta V gene segment behaved as functional or pseudogenic. Alongside the repertoire data, information on donor age, sex, ethnicity and CMV serostatus was compiled. Typing coverage differed by locus: A, B, C, DRB1 and DQB1 were typed in about 620-640 donors, DQA1 in around 500, DPA1 in 600 to 610, and DPB1 in just under 490. HLA typing included class I and class II loci at four-digit resolution. Every discovery cohort repertoire had been produced on one sequencing platform. The T cell repertoires of 700 or so subjects were profiled by immunosequencing and related to cytomegalovirus serostatus. High-throughput TCR immunosequencing, statistical association of individual TCRs with disease status, and machine learning were combined to predict cytomegalovirus infection status. A later genetic analysis used genome-wide SNP genotypes for about 55% of the 666 donors, treating that subset as a discovery cohort. An early release covering 550 to 700 HLA-typed donors comprised approximately 290 gigabases of sequencing data and roughly 86 million unique TCR sequences. Among approximately 370 genotyped donors of the cohort, an average of around 250,000 unique TCR beta nucleotide sequences was sequenced per donor, of which about 19% were non-productive. The study aimed to test whether cataloging public T cell receptors could reveal signatures of past pathogen exposure. Rather than drawing on any new phenotypic data, the later analysis identified candidate immune exposures from TCR beta sequences and the way those sequences occurred across donors. In a later analysis, previously published TCR beta repertoires from several hundred donors were re-analyzed and high-resolution HLA genotyping was added so that TCR occurrence patterns could be studied. A separate validation cohort of 100 to 150 different subjects was used in addition to the approximately 700-subject first cohort. The genetic ancestry cluster associated with self-reported Caucasian donors included about 81% of the roughly 400 genotyped donors. A handful of DR-DQ haplotypes were treated as single units for association and clustering because of strong linkage in the cohort.

Receptors were amplified or captured by the immunoSEQ multiplex PCR assay. The multiplex PCR relied on a mix of 60 forward primers for TCR Vbeta segments and 13 reverse primers for TCR Jbeta segments. The CDR3 region of rearranged TCR beta genes was amplified from genomic DNA with a multiplex PCR assay. The amplified TCR beta libraries were sequenced on the Illumina HiSeq System as 87-base-pair reads. On the authors' methods: A later analysis counted about 80 million unique TCR beta chains across the 700 or so repertoires, and some 12 million of these chains were shared by at least two donors. Raw reads were error-corrected and collapsed into unique sequences with a nearest-neighbor algorithm that merged closely related sequences to remove PCR and sequencing errors. CDR3 sequences were aligned to IMGT reference sequences to assign V, D and J gene segments. Each retained sequence needed at least a six-nucleotide match to both a V gene segment and a J gene segment. Rearrangements were classified as productive when the CDR3 lacked stop codons and remained in frame with V and J, and all other rearrangements were classified as non-productive. CDR3 was defined by IMGT convention, running from the second conserved V-encoded cysteine to the conserved J-encoded phenylalanine. Sequences without an unambiguous match to a single V gene segment were excluded from the earlier analysis of approximately 600 of the donors. In an earlier analysis of 450 to 700 of the donors, V segments were called functional above 56.7% productive rearrangements and were called segregating when the between-donor standard deviation exceeded 5%. To diagnose cytomegalovirus status from the catalog of TCR beta chain sequences, a statistical classification framework was built. A later analysis assigned V and J genes by comparing TCR nucleotide sequences with IMGT/GENE-DB human TR gene sequences. Using the TCRdist pipeline, a later analysis assigned CDR3 sequences along with most-parsimonious VDJ recombination scenarios. A later analysis defined each TCR beta chain by its CDR3 amino acid sequence plus V-gene family, and excluded reads lacking a unique V-gene family. As a way to deal with suspected cross-contamination and a sequencing artifact, a later analysis dropped under 600 nucleotide sequences that were highly shared and had low generation probability. In a later analysis, a clonal expansion index for each public chain was calculated from normalized within-repertoire ranks of inferred template counts. A later analysis computed generation probabilities with a VDJ recombination model fitted to out-of-frame rearrangements, and checked the results against IGoR. A later analysis scored TCR-TCR, TCR-HLA and TCR-CMV co-occurrence with hypergeometric tests, applying a repertoire-size bias correction to TCR pairs. To estimate false discovery rates, a later analysis permuted the HLA or CMV assignments 20 times. A later analysis grouped co-occurring TCRs with DBSCAN, adding TCRdist sequence similarity when clustering within HLA-allele-positive subsets. Repertoires with fewer than 30,000 or more than 120,000 public chains were left out of co-occurrence clustering, as were a handful of repertoires with anomalous nucleotide sharing. TCRdb holds this immuneACCESS table with in-frame rearrangements only. Some clones are missing; in checked studies, unresolved V genes explain under half, and the rest has no known cause. Clone size and V and J calls were adopted from that table, with D and trimming inferred from the DNA. The sample table lists approximately 200,000 clones, less than 90% of them with a count of one. The top ten clones comprise 0.25% to 0.3% of the sample.

Summary of the overall study and its limitations: V-gene and J-gene trimming of TCR beta chains was associated with a missense DCLRE1C variant in a later genetic analysis, and the association was replicated in an independent cohort. In a later analysis, several top co-occurrence clusters were reported to appear linked to parvovirus B19, influenza, CMV and Epstein-Barr virus. A further reported finding was that TCR beta sequences accurately predicted the HLA-A and HLA-B alleles for most subjects in the first cohort. A later genetic analysis reported fewer N-insertions in productive TCRs among donors in an Asian-associated ancestry cluster than the approximately 700-donor mean. Linkage disequilibrium might explain the correlated functional status among segregating V segments, but an unknown experimental factor could not be ruled out. Cytomegalovirus status was reported to be diagnosed by the classifier with high specificity and sensitivity in both the original and validation cohorts. It was suggested by the authors that the approach could potentially be generalized to other disease states and immunological phenotypes. In an earlier analysis of approximately 600 of the donors, most TCR beta V segments were observed in productive rearrangements about 87% or about 30% of the time, broadly matching IMGT annotations. Most TCR sequences were seen in very few donors, while some public TCRs were found in many individuals. A later analysis found that most CMV-associated TCR beta chains appeared HLA-restricted, with HLA associations seemingly driven largely by CMV exposure. Because HLA typing was unavailable for some donors at each locus, only the typed subset was used in association tests. A cluster of highly shared sequence variants was judged likely to be a technical artifact of the sequencing pipeline. Immune exposure information for the cohort was limited to CMV serostatus. The cohort was sequenced for TCR beta chains only, and without alpha or paired-chain data the features that could be detected were limited. In the study, some 160 TCR beta chains were listed as associated with cytomegalovirus. In a later analysis, HLA-associated TCR beta chains showed more clonal expansion and lower generation probabilities than non-associated chains that were equally common. Specific HLA alleles were associated with 16,951 TCR beta sequences at a false discovery rate of 0.05 in a later analysis. The presence/absence analyses assumed that sequencing depth was roughly uniform across donors, and that assumption may not be true. Three of the identified cytomegalovirus-associated TCR beta chains were confirmed in vitro to be specific for cytomegalovirus antigens. Because counts were too low, more than 15 rarely observed V segments, including chromosome 9 orphons, were left out of the earlier analysis of approximately 580 of the donors. Because the 87-base-pair reads could not distinguish some IMGT-functional V segments, including TRBV6-2 and TRBV6-3, those segments were excluded. When HLA alleles, especially DR and DQ, strongly co-occurred, attributing TCR associations to individual alleles was difficult. In a later analysis, the rate of TCR association differed among HLA loci, with DRB1 alleles having the most associated TCRs and HLA-C alleles having the fewest.

The cohort was made up of approximately 670 healthy bone marrow donors. All cohort members were sampled while nominally healthy, although unrecorded immune exposures were likely present. The donor was CMV seronegative and belonged to the group of 380 or so seronegative cohort members. A peripheral blood sample was provided by each donor, and peripheral blood mononuclear cells were used for TCR beta sequencing. Genomic DNA extraction from the blood cell samples was performed with the Qiagen DNeasy Blood Extraction Kit. Recombination joined TRBV2 with TRBJ2-7; 7 bases in the junction line up with TRBD2. Input material: PBMCs. The source is a boy aged 5-17 years in good health and CMV-seronegative. The CDR3 region reads CASSVWGRAPEQYF. The DNA sequence is TGTGCCAGCAGTGTCTGGGGGAGGGCCCCCGAGCAGTACTTC.